The rows below give T cell receptor beta chains drawn from one sample of a study of cytomegalovirus exposure and HLA in healthy donors. Some clones are missing from TCRdb's copy, which holds only in-frame ones; the method was immunoSEQ multiplex PCR. The repertoire holds 150,000 or so clones, with almost 80% as singletons. The sample taken for sequencing was PBMCs. The source is a woman in her 50s in good health and CMV-seropositive. The CDR3 runs from the conserved cysteine through the conserved F or W. Fields, in order: CDR3 protein, CDR3 DNA, J gene, D gene, clone size, V gene. D genes are given only for firm matches. Clone size is shown for a subset of rows, as once, few, many or a class of expanded clone.

CASSPGTGRGNTEAFF | TGTGCCAGCAGCCCCGGTACAGGGCGAGGTAACACTGAAGCTTTCTTT | TRBJ1-1 | . | . | TRBV7-2
CASSLGTGMHGYTF | TGTGCCAGCAGCTTAGGGACAGGGATGCATGGCTACACCTTC | TRBJ1-2 | TRBD1 | . | TRBV13
CASSEAGTGNYGYTF | TGTGCCAGCAGTGAGGCAGGGACAGGCAACTATGGCTACACCTTC | TRBJ1-2 | TRBD1 | . | TRBV6-4
CSVEVGNSDTEAFF | TGCAGCGTTGAAGTCGGAAACAGTGACACTGAAGCTTTCTTT | TRBJ1-1 | . | few | TRBV29-1
CASRGTVAAGYQPQHF | TGTGCCAGCAGGGGGACGGTGGCAGCGGGATATCAGCCCCAGCATTTT | TRBJ1-5 | . | . | TRBV2
CSVERRGRGEETQYF | TGCAGCGTTGAGAGAAGGGGGCGAGGGGAAGAGACCCAGTACTTC | TRBJ2-5 | TRBD1 | few | TRBV29-1
CASRDSTNYGYTF | TGCGCCAGCAGGGACAGCACTAACTATGGCTACACCTTC | TRBJ1-2 | . | . | TRBV5-1
CASSPLLRSSNEQFF | TGTGCCAGCAGTCCGTTACTTAGATCTAGCAATGAGCAGTTCTTC | TRBJ2-1 | . | . | TRBV9
CASSLKRFGEKLFF | TGTGCCAGCAGCTTAAAGAGGTTTGGGGAAAAACTGTTTTTT | TRBJ1-4 | . | . | TRBV7-2
CASSIGPTGIGTQYF | TGTGCCAGTAGTATTGGGCCGACAGGGATCGGGACCCAGTACTTC | TRBJ2-5 | TRBD1 | once | TRBV19
CASGLVRGGGTEADTQYF | TGTGCTAGTGGTTTGGTACGTGGAGGGGGCACTGAGGCAGATACGCAGTATTTT | TRBJ2-3 | . | . | TRBV12-5
CASSELDRGYEQYF | TGTGCCAGCAGTGAGTTGGACAGGGGGTACGAGCAGTACTTC | TRBJ2-7 | TRBD1 | . | TRBV6-1
CSGGRDRGKNTQYF | TGCAGCGGTGGGAGGGACAGGGGGAAAAATACGCAGTATTTT | TRBJ2-3 | TRBD1 | . | TRBV29-1
CASSLAGKETQYF | TGTGCCAGCAGTTTGGCAGGGAAAGAGACCCAGTACTTC | TRBJ2-5 | . | few | TRBV28
CASSPHRGPDTEAFF | TGTGCCAGCAGCCCGCATAGGGGGCCCGACACTGAAGCTTTCTTT | TRBJ1-1 | TRBD1 | . | TRBV9
CASRTDTISYEQYF | TGTGCCAGCAGGACAGATACGATCTCCTACGAGCAGTACTTC | TRBJ2-7 | . | . | TRBV2
CASSQAGLAEAKNIQYF | TGTGCCAGCAGCCAAGCGGGGCTTGCCGAAGCCAAAAACATTCAGTACTTC | TRBJ2-4 | . | . | TRBV16
CASNDRNQETQYF | TGTGCCAGCAACGACAGGAACCAAGAGACCCAGTACTTC | TRBJ2-5 | . | few | TRBV5-4
CASSLYGGSFYEQYF | TGTGCCAGCAGTTTATACGGCGGGAGCTTTTACGAGCAGTACTTC | TRBJ2-7 | TRBD2 | . | TRBV27
CASSSGTGVGTEAFF | TGCGCCAGCAGCTCCGGGACAGGGGTGGGTACTGAAGCTTTCTTT | TRBJ1-1 | TRBD1 | . | TRBV5-1